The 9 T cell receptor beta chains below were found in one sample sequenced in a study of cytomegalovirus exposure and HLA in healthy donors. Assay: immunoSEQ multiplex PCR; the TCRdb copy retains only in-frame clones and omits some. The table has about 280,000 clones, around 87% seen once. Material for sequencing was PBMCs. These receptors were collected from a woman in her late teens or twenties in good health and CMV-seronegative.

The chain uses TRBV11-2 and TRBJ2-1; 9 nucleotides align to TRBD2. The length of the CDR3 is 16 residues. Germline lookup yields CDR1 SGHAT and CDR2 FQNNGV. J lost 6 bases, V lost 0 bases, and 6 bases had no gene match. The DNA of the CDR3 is TGTGCCAGCAGCTTAGATATTGGCGGGAGGGCCAATGAGCAGTTCTTC. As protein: CASSLDIGGRANEQFF.

CDR3 nucleotides: TGTGCCAGCAGTTACTCTATAGGGGCCCTTAATGAAAAACTGTTTTTT. Translating it yields CASSYSIGALNEKLFF. The chain uses TRBV6-5 and TRBJ1-4, with TRBD1 as a possible D gene (5 bases). The CDR3 is 16 amino acids. V lost 0 bases and J lost 4, with 12 bases in between. Germline loops: CDR1 MNHEY, CDR2 SVGAGI.

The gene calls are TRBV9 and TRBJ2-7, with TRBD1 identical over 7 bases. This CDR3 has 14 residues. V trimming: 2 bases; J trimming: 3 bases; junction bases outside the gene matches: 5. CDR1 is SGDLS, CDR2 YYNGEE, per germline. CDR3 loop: CASSVRDSDYEQYF. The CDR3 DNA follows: TGTGCCAGCAGCGTCCGGGACAGTGACTACGAGCAGTACTTC.

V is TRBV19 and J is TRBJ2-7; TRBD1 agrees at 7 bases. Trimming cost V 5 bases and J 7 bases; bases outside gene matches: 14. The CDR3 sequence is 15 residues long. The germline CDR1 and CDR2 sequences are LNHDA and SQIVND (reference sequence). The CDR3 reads CASSVGQVRFGEQYF. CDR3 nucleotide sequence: TGTGCCAGTAGTGTAGGACAGGTCCGATTTGGGGAGCAGTACTTC.

The CDR3 bases are TGTGCCATCAGTGAGATCGTGAGTTCCCCCTACGAGCAGTACTTC. Its translation is CAISEIVSSPYEQYF. The V call is TRBV10-3, the J call TRBJ2-7; D unclear. Trimming took 2 bases from V and 2 from J, leaving 13 bases between them. The CDR3 covers 15 residues. Looked up from germline, CDR1 is ENHRY and CDR2 is SYGVKD.

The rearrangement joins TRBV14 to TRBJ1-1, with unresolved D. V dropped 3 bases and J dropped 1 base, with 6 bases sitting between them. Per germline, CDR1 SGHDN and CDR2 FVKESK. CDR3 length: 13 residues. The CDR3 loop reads CASSHLSNTEAFF. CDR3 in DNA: TGTGCCAGCAGCCATTTATCGAACACTGAAGCTTTCTTT. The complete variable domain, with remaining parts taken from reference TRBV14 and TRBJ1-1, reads EAGVTQFPSHSVIEKGQTVTLRCDPISGHDNLYWYRRVMGKEIKFLLHFVKESKQDESGMPNNRFLAERTGGTYSTLKVQPAELEDSGVYFCASSHLSNTEAFFGQGTRLTVV.

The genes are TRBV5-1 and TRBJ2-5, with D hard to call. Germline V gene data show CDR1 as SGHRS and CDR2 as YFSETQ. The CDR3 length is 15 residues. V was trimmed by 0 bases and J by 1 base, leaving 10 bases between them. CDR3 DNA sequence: TGCGCCAGCAGCTTGGAAAAACTCTTCCAAGAGACCCAGTACTTC. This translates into CASSLEKLFQETQYF. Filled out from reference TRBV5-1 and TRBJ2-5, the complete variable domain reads KAGVTQTPRYLIKTRGQQVTLSCSPISGHRSVSWYQQTPGQGLQFLFEYFSETQRNKGNFPGRFSGRQFSNSRSEMNVSTLELGDSALYLCASSLEKLFQETQYFGPGTRLLVL.

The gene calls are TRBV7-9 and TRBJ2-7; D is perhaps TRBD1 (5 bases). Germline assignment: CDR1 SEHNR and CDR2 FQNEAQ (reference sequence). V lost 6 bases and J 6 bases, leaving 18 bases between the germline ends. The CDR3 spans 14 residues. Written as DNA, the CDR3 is TGTGCCAGCAGTCATCGAACAGGTTTCGGCGAGCAGTACTTC. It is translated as CASSHRTGFGEQYF.

CDR3 loop: CASSLEAGGVYEQYF. The CDR3, as DNA: TGTGCCAGCAGCTTAGAAGCGGGAGGGGTCTACGAGCAGTACTTC. The chain recombines TRBV7-2 with TRBJ2-7; 10 positions agree with TRBD2. This CDR3 comprises 15 residues. The germline V gene encodes CDR1 SGHTA and CDR2 FQGNSA. The ends lost 1 base at V and 3 bases at J; junction bases unmatched: 3. Based on the CDR3 plus reference TRBV7-2 and TRBJ2-7, the full variable domain is GAGVSQSPSNKVTEKGKDVELRCDPISGHTALYWYRQSLGQGLEFLIYFQGNSAPDKSGLPSDRFSAERTGGSVSTLTIQRTQQEDSAVYLCASSLEAGGVYEQYFGPGTRLTVT.